A single sample gave rise to the 32 T cell receptor beta chains below, sequenced in a study of cytomegalovirus exposure and HLA in healthy donors. The method was immunoSEQ multiplex PCR; TCRdb's version includes in-frame clones alone and lacks a portion of them. Here the sample spans some 230,000 clones, about nine tenths being singletons. The sequencing input was PBMCs. These receptor sequences come from a woman aged 18 to 35 in good health and CMV-seronegative.

The genes are TRBV15 and TRBJ1-5; TRBD1 matches at 7 bases. Germline trimming cut 6 bases from V and 9 bases from J; bases unmatched to any gene: 8. The V gene's germline CDR1 is LNHNV and CDR2 YYDKDF (reference sequence). CDR3 length: 13 amino acids. CDR3 residues: CATRGKTGLPQHF. CDR3 nucleotide sequence: TGTGCCACCAGGGGGAAGACAGGGCTGCCCCAGCATTTT.

The chain uses TRBV6-6 and TRBJ2-7; 7 bases align to TRBD1. This CDR3 spans 13 amino acids. Germline lookup yields CDR1 MNHNY and CDR2 SVGAGI (reference sequence). The junction had 2 bases not matched to a gene; V was cut back by 0 bases and J by 6 bases. The CDR3 loop is CASSYSKGAEQYF. DNA of the CDR3: TGTGCCAGCAGTTACTCGAAGGGGGCCGAGCAGTACTTC.

The J gene is TRBJ2-7, the V gene TRBV6-1; 7 nucleotides match TRBD1. The J segment lost 0 bases and the V segment lost 8 bases, leaving 4 bases of the junction unmatched. The CDR3 has 13 residues. CDR1 and CDR2 from the germline V gene are MNHNS and SASEGT. CDR3 sequence reads: CASLGQSSYEQYF. The CDR3 bases are TGTGCCAGCCTGGGACAGTCCTCCTACGAGCAGTACTTC.

This clone was observed once. The genes are TRBV28 and TRBJ2-7; 12 bases match TRBD2. The germline V gene encodes CDR1 MDHEN and CDR2 SYDVKM. The V segment lost 2 bases and the J segment 6 bases; nucleotides outside the gene matches: 5. CDR3 length: 15 residues. DNA for the CDR3: TGTGCCAGCAGTTTACAAGCTAGCGGGAGGGGCGAGCAGTACTTC. Translation: CASSLQASGRGEQYF.

The chain uses TRBV9 and TRBJ2-7; TRBD2 aligns across 10 bases. The CDR3 sequence is 14 residues long. V gave up 0 bases and J gave up 4 bases; unmatched junction bases: 1. Germline assignment: CDR1 SGDLS and CDR2 YYNGEE. CDR3 sequence: CASSVGSGRYEQYF. As DNA, the CDR3 is TGTGCCAGCAGCGTAGGTAGCGGGAGGTACGAGCAGTACTTC.

CDR3 loop: CASTLGRLNYGYTF. Here the CDR3 DNA reads TGTGCCAGCACCCTCGGGAGATTAAACTATGGCTACACCTTC. This sequence joins TRBV2 and TRBJ1-2; no clear D gene. This CDR3 is 14 amino acids long. The ends were cut back, 7 bases at V and 2 bases at J, with 14 bases in the middle. The germline V gene has CDR1 SNHLY and CDR2 FYNNEI.

The chain combines TRBV6-5 with TRBJ1-1; a weak D match, TRBD1 (6 bases). Germline V lookup: CDR1 MNHEY, CDR2 SVGAGI. The CDR3 runs to 15 residues. Trimming stripped 3 bases from V and 2 bases from J, with 13 bases between. The CDR3 loop is CASSYPPGTNTEAFF. CDR3 DNA: TGTGCCAGCAGTTATCCACCCGGGACAAACACTGAAGCTTTCTTT.

J is TRBJ1-1 and V is TRBV6-5; tentative D call: TRBD1 (5 bases). The CDR3 has 14 amino acids. Germline loops: CDR1 MNHEY, CDR2 SVGAGI. V was shortened by 2 bases and J by 4 bases, with 11 bases between the two germline ends. The CDR3, as DNA: TGTGCCAGCAGTTACGAAGGGGCCAGCACTGAAGCTTTCTTT. Translated, it gives CASSYEGASTEAFF.

V is TRBV5-6 and J is TRBJ2-7, with 10 positions matching TRBD1. Germline values: CDR1 SGHDT, CDR2 YYEEEE. The CDR3 extends over 14 amino acids. Germline trimming cut 4 bases from V and 5 bases from J; bases unmatched to any gene: 6. For the CDR3, the DNA is TGTGCCAGCAGCATTGGACAGGGGGTAAACGAGCAGTACTTC. Translated: CASSIGQGVNEQYF.

The chain uses TRBV2 and TRBJ1-1; no definite D call. CDR1 is SNHLY and CDR2 is FYNNEI in the germline V gene. V was trimmed by 5 bases and J by 1 base, leaving 5 bases between them. The CDR3 has 12 amino acids. CDR3 residues: CASSPGNTEAFF. The CDR3 coding sequence is TGTGCCAGCAGTCCGGGGAACACTGAAGCTTTCTTT.

The chain recombines TRBV30 with TRBJ2-7, with 9 bases fitting TRBD2. CDR3 length: 14 residues. V gave up 2 bases and J gave up 1 base; unmatched junction bases: 3. In germline, CDR1 is GTSNPN, CDR2 SVGIG (reference sequence). The CDR3 here is CAWSRSGRSYEQYF. DNA of the CDR3: TGTGCCTGGAGTAGGAGCGGGAGGTCCTACGAGCAGTACTTC.

As for this clone: Its ends do not fully match the called genes, so a read error is possible. The rearrangement uses TRBV30 and TRBJ1-5; perhaps TRBD1 as D (6 bases). Germline V gives CDR1 GTSNPN, CDR2 SVGIG (reference sequence). The CDR3 length is 12 residues. The CDR3, as DNA: TGTGCCTGGGGGACACGAGATCATCCCCAGCATTTT. Residues: CAWGTRDHPQHF.

The V and J genes are TRBV11-2 and TRBJ2-6; TRBD2 is a possible D gene (6 bases). This CDR3 is 17 amino acids long. Between the trimmed V and J ends, which lost 4 bases and 3 bases, there was a span of 16 bases. Germline assignment: CDR1 SGHAT and CDR2 FQNNGV. The CDR3, as DNA: TGTGCCAGCAGCTCCCTCTCGTGGGGAGGTGGGGCCAACGTCCTGACTTTC. This codes for CASSSLSWGGGANVLTF.

V and J are TRBV5-4 and TRBJ2-7, with 13 bases fitting TRBD2. Per germline, CDR1 SGHNT and CDR2 YYREEE (reference sequence). The J segment lost 7 bases and the V segment lost 4 bases, leaving 11 bases of the junction unmatched. The CDR3 sequence is 16 residues long. The CDR3 here is CASSHAGTSGTTEQYF. The CDR3 nucleotides are TGTGCCAGCAGCCACGCCGGGACTAGCGGGACTACGGAGCAGTACTTC.

The V and J genes are TRBV7-5 and TRBJ1-4. TRBV7-5 is described as a pseudogene. The CDR3 runs 10 residues. This CDR3 reads CVEPNEKLFF. The DNA of the CDR3 is TGTGTCGAGCCTAACGAAAAACTGTTTTTT.

The chain is built from TRBV9 and TRBJ2-7; D remains unclear. V gave up 5 bases and J gave up 2 bases, with 17 bases separating them. The CDR3 runs 15 residues. CDR1 and CDR2 (germline): SGDLS, YYNGEE. CDR3 nucleotide sequence: TGTGCCAGCAGTGTCGGCGACACAGCTACCTACGAGCAGTACTTC. Protein: CASSVGDTATYEQYF.

The chain links TRBV5-6 to TRBJ1-1, with D maybe TRBD1 (5 bases). The germline gives CDR1 SGHDT, CDR2 YYEEEE. CDR3 length: 12 residues. The V gene lost 4 bases and the J gene lost 5 bases, with 9 bases spanning the gap. DNA for the CDR3: TGTGCCAGCAGCACCGGGGGTACTGAAGCTTTCTTT. Protein: CASSTGGTEAFF.

The chain carries TRBV5-1 and TRBJ2-7; tentatively, D is TRBD1 (5 bases). V dropped 0 bases and J dropped 5 bases, with 9 bases sitting between them. The CDR3 consists of 13 residues. Germline V CDR1 and CDR2: SGHRS, YFSETQ. CDR3 sequence reads: CASSLVQAHEQYF. CDR3 nucleotide sequence: TGCGCCAGCAGCTTGGTACAGGCCCACGAGCAGTACTTC.

This rearrangement joins TRBV6-6 to TRBJ2-1, with 8 bases aligning to TRBD1. Looked up from germline, CDR1 is MNHNY and CDR2 is SVGAGI (reference sequence). The J segment lost 7 bases and the V segment lost 7 bases, leaving 12 bases of the junction unmatched. The CDR3 is made up of 15 amino acids. CDR3 nucleotide sequence: TGTGCCAGCATATCGGACAGGGTAGGAGTAAATGAGCAGTTCTTC. Its protein product is CASISDRVGVNEQFF.

The chain is built from TRBV5-1 and TRBJ2-7; no firm D call. From germline, CDR1 is SGHRS and CDR2 YFSETQ. With 0 bases removed from V and 3 bases from J, the gap between germline ends came to 16 bases. CDR3 size: 16 residues. Written as DNA, the CDR3 is TGCGCCAGCAGCTTGGGGTTCGGCAGGATAGGCTACGAGCAGTACTTC. This sequence encodes CASSLGFGRIGYEQYF.

This chain links TRBV6-5 with TRBJ2-7; TRBD2 aligns across 7 bases. This CDR3 region has 11 residues. Losses at the gene ends were 8 bases for V and 2 bases for J; bases not matched to a gene: 0. Germline CDR1 MNHEY, CDR2 SVGAGI. Here the CDR3 DNA reads TGTGCCAGCCGGGGGGCCTACGAGCAGTACTTC. It encodes CASRGAYEQYF.

CDR3 residues: CAWSVRGGDTQYF. The CDR3 region has the DNA TGTGCCTGGAGTGTACGGGGGGGAGATACGCAGTATTTT. The rearrangement joins TRBV30 to TRBJ2-3, with 8 bases fitting TRBD2. The CDR3 extends over 13 amino acids. Germline CDR1 GTSNPN, CDR2 SVGIG (reference sequence). The J segment lost 5 bases and the V segment lost 0 bases, leaving 1 base of the junction unmatched.

This clone came up a few times. V usage is TRBV4-1 and J usage is TRBJ1-1; D remains ambiguous. This CDR3 is 15 amino acids long. Germline V CDR1 and CDR2: MGHRA, YSYEKL. Trimming removed 4 bases from V and 1 base from J, with 13 bases in between. The CDR3 reads CASSLHFQRNTEAFF. CDR3 sequence (DNA): TGCGCCAGCAGCCTTCACTTTCAGCGGAACACTGAAGCTTTCTTT.

This sequence joins TRBV7-6 and TRBJ2-3; 12 bases are a match to TRBD2. Germline V gene sequence: CDR1 SGHVS, CDR2 FNYEAQ. The length of the CDR3 is 16 residues. With V trimmed by 5 bases and J by 3 bases, 6 bases remained unmatched. The CDR3 nucleotides are TGTGCCAGCAGCATACTAGCGGGAGGCGTTACAGATACGCAGTATTTT. Its protein is CASSILAGGVTDTQYF.

CDR3 residues: CAWSLRGVTDTQYF. The CDR3 nucleotides are TGTGCCTGGAGCCTTCGGGGAGTGACAGATACGCAGTATTTT. This chain connects TRBV30 to TRBJ2-3; possibly TRBD2 for D (5 bases). The germline CDR1 and CDR2 sequences are GTSNPN and SVGIG (reference sequence). The CDR3 sequence is 14 residues long. V was trimmed by 3 bases and J by 3 bases, leaving 13 bases between them.

V is TRBV2 and J is TRBJ1-2, with D possibly being TRBD1 (5 bases). The V end lost 4 bases, the J end lost 4 bases, and 13 bases lay between the germline ends. Germline V gene sequence: CDR1 SNHLY, CDR2 FYNNEI. The CDR3 spans 14 residues. Here the CDR3 DNA reads TGTGCCAGCAGTGCGAAGGGGCCTTCCTATGGCTACACCTTC. Residues: CASSAKGPSYGYTF.

This clone appeared once. This sequence joins TRBV5-6 and TRBJ2-2, with TRBD2 as a possible D gene (6 bases). V was trimmed by 4 bases and J by 3 bases, leaving 13 bases between them. Germline CDR1 reads SGHDT; CDR2 reads YYEEEE. This CDR3 is 15 amino acids long. The CDR3 DNA is TGTGCCAGCAGCCCTCGGGACTTCGACACCGGGGAGCTGTTTTTT. Its translation: CASSPRDFDTGELFF.

The chain joins TRBV4-1 to TRBJ2-1, with a possible D match to TRBD2 (6 bases). The CDR3 runs to 15 residues. Trimming removed 2 bases from V and 1 base from J, with 9 bases in between. Germline assignment: CDR1 MGHRA and CDR2 YSYEKL. The CDR3 spells CASSQSLASYNEQFF. CDR3 bases: TGCGCCAGCAGCCAATCCCTAGCGTCCTACAATGAGCAGTTCTTC.

V gene TRBV27 combines with J gene TRBJ1-3; D unclear. Germline V gene data show CDR1 as MNHEY and CDR2 as SMNVEV (reference sequence). There are 14 residues in the CDR3. V gave up 8 bases and J gave up 0 bases, with 11 bases separating them. CDR3 region: CASGLDGSGNTIYF. The CDR3 bases are TGTGCCAGCGGCCTAGACGGCTCTGGAAACACCATATATTTT.

V and J are TRBV5-1 and TRBJ2-1; 8 nucleotides agree with TRBD2. The V gene's germline CDR1 is SGHRS and CDR2 YFSETQ. The CDR3 runs to 15 residues. The trim removed 0 bases at V and 8 bases at J, leaving 7 bases unmatched. CDR3: CASSLVSSGRDEQFF. The CDR3, as DNA: TGCGCCAGCAGCTTGGTGTCTAGCGGGCGTGATGAGCAGTTCTTC.

V usage is TRBV2 and J usage is TRBJ2-1, with TRBD2 matching over 10 bases. CDR3 length equals 18 residues. In germline, CDR1 is SNHLY, CDR2 FYNNEI. J was trimmed by 3 bases and V by 2 bases; bases with no gene match: 10. In nucleotides, the CDR3 is TGTGCCAGCAGTGAAACCCCAAACGGACTAGCGGTCTACAATGAGCAGTTCTTC. Its translation is CASSETPNGLAVYNEQFF.

The J gene is TRBJ2-1, the V gene TRBV6-1, with no clear D. The CDR3 length is 14 residues. CDR1 MNHNS and CDR2 SASEGT come from the germline V gene. With 5 bases removed from V and 1 base from J, the gap between germline ends came to 9 bases. CDR3 amino acids: CASSPAASYNEQFF. As DNA, the CDR3 is TGTGCCAGCAGTCCGGCGGCGTCCTACAATGAGCAGTTCTTC.